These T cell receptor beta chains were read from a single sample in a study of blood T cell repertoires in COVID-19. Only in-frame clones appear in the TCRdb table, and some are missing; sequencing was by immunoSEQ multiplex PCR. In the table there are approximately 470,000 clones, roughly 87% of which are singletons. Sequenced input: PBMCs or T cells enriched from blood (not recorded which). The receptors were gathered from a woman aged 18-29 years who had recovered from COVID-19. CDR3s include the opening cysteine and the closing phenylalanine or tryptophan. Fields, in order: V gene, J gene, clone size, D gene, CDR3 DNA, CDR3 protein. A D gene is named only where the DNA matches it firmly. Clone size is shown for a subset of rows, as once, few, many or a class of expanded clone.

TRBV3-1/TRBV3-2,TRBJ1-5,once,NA,TGTGCCAGCAGCCAAGATCGGAGCCTCAATCAGCCCCAGCATTTT,CASSQDRSLNQPQHF
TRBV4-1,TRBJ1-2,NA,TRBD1,TGCGCCAGCAGCCAAGCCCGGGACAGGACTTATGGCTACACCTTC,CASSQARDRTYGYTF
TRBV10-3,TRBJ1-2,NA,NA,TGTGCCATCAGTGATGGGCAGGCGGAGGGAGATGGCTACACCTTC,CAISDGQAEGDGYTF
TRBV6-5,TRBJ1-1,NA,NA,TGTGCCAGCAGTAAACAGGAGGGGAACACTGAAGCTTTCTTT,CASSKQEGNTEAFF
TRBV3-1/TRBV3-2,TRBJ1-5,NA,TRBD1,TGTGCCAGCAGCCAAGGGACAGGGGGGGGTCAGCCCCAGCATTTT,CASSQGTGGGQPQHF
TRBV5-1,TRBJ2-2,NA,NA,TGCGCCAGCAGCAGAGGGAACACCGGGGAGCTGTTTTTT,CASSRGNTGELFF
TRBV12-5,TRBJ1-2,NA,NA,TGTGCTAGTGGTTTGACGTTGGGGGGGCGGACTGACTATGGCTACACCTTC,CASGLTLGGRTDYGYTF
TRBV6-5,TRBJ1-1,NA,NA,TGTGCCAGCACCCTAGGGGGGGTCGGCACTGAAGCTTTCTTT,CASTLGGVGTEAFF
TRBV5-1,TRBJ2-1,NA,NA,TGCGCCAGCAGCTTGGCACGATTGACAGCTTACAATGAGCAGTTCTTC,CASSLARLTAYNEQFF
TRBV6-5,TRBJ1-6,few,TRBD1,TGTGCCAGCAGTTACTCACAGGGGAGTTCACCCCTCCACTTT,CASSYSQGSSPLHF
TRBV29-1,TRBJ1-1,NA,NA,TGCAGCGTTCGAAGGGGGAACACTGAAGCTTTCTTT,CSVRRGNTEAFF
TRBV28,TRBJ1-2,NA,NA,TGTGCCAGCAGTTTGGGGGCAGGGGAATATGGCTACACCTTC,CASSLGAGEYGYTF
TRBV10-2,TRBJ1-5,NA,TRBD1,TGCGCCAGCAGGGGTGTGGACAGGGGGAATCAGCCCCAGCATTTT,CASRGVDRGNQPQHF
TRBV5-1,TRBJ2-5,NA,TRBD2,TGCGCCAGCAGCTTGCGGTCGGGACTAGCGGGTCAAGAGACCCAGTACTTC,CASSLRSGLAGQETQYF
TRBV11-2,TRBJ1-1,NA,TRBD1,TGTGCCAGCAGCTTAGGGGACAGGGGTAGCACTGAAGCTTTCTTT,CASSLGDRGSTEAFF
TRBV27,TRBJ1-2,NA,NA,TGTGCCAGCAGTTTCCACAATAACTATGGCTACACCTTC,CASSFHNNYGYTF
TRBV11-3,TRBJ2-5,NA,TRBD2,TGTGCCAGCAGCTCGGGACTAGACCTCAGTGAGACCCAGTACTTC,CASSSGLDLSETQYF
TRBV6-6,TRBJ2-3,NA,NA,TGTGCCAGCAGTCCGACGAGACTTCTCCCGACAGATACGCAGTATTTT,CASSPTRLLPTDTQYF
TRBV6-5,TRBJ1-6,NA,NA,TGTGCCAGCAGTTACTCTCATGGGAGTGGATCACCCCTCCACTTT,CASSYSHGSGSPLHF
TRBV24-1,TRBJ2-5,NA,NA,TGTGCCACCAGTGATTTGCGGGGGGCCAAAGGGGAGACCCAGTACTTC,CATSDLRGAKGETQYF
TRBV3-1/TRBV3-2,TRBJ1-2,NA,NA,TGTGCCAGCAGCCAAGATAGAGGCACAGGCTACACCTTC,CASSQDRGTGYTF
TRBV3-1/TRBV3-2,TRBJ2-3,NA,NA,TGTGCCAGCAGCCAAGATCGCGGGGCACCCCCAGATACGCAGTATTTT,CASSQDRGAPPDTQYF
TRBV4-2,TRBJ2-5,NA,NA,TGTGCCAGCAGCCACAAGGCAGGGGAGGAGACCCAGTACTTC,CASSHKAGEETQYF
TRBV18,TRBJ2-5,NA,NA,TGTGCCAGCTCACCACCGGATAGGGGCGCCGAGACCCAGTACTTC,CASSPPDRGAETQYF
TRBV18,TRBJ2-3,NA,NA,TGTGCCAGCTCACCTCAAGGGGGCACAGATACGCAGTATTTT,CASSPQGGTDTQYF
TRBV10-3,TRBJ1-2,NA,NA,TGTGCCATCAGTGAGGACAGGTATGGCTACACCTTC,CAISEDRYGYTF
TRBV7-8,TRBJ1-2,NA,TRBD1,TGTGCCAGCAGCTTAGCTTTGGGACAGGGGGAAGGCTACACCTTC,CASSLALGQGEGYTF
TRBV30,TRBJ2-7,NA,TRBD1,TGTGCCTGGGGCACGGACAGGGCCTACGAGCAGTACTTC,CAWGTDRAYEQYF
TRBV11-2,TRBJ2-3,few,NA,TGTGCCAGCCGTCTAGGGGGAGATACGCAGTATTTT,CASRLGGDTQYF
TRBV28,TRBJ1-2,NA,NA,TGTGCCAGCAGCTGGGACATCTCTAACTATGGCTACACCTTC,CASSWDISNYGYTF
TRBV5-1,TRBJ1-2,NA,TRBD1,TGCGCCAGCAGCCCTCCCGGGACAGGTGAAGTGAGCTACACCTTC,CASSPPGTGEVSYTF
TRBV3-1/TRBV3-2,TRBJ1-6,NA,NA,TGTGCCAGCACCCCCATGGGGAGCTCCTATAATTCACCCCTCCACTTT,CASTPMGSSYNSPLHF
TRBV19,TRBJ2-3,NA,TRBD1,TGTGCCAGTAGTACCAGACAGGGGGCATCGAATACGCAGTATTTT,CASSTRQGASNTQYF
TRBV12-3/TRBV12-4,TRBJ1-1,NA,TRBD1,TGTGCCAGCAGTCAGGGGGCGGCTGAAGCTTTCTTT,CASSQGAAEAFF
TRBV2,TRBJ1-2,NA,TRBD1,TGTGCCAGCAGGGGGACAGGGAAGGGCTACACCTTC,CASRGTGKGYTF
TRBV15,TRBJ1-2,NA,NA,TGTGCCACCAATCGGGAAAGTTATGGCTACACCTTC,CATNRESYGYTF
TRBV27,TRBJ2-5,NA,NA,TGTGCCAGCAGCCGAGGACTCCCGGGGGAGACCCAGTACTTC,CASSRGLPGETQYF